This is a list of T cell receptor beta chains from one sample in a study of blood T cell repertoires in COVID-19. Assay used: immunoSEQ multiplex PCR; TCRdb lists only in-frame clones, some missing. The table records 9,000 to 13,000 clones, 85% to 90% of them present only once. The sequenced sample was peripheral blood. These receptor sequences come from a human donor in a cohort sampled during active COVID-19. Each CDR3 is given with its conserved first and last residue. A D gene is named only where the DNA matches it firmly. Some rows have no size entry. The others give once, few or many, or a class for an expanded clone.

>.|TRBJ2-7|.|TRBV2|11
CASGREDEQYF
TGTGCCAGCGGTAGGGAGGACGAGCAGTACTTC
>.|TRBJ1-2|TRBD1|TRBV28|15
CASSSTGSLTGGYTF
TGTGCCAGCAGTTCGACAGGGTCTCTAACGGGAGGCTACACCTTC
>once|TRBJ1-2|.|TRBV18|17
CASSPTTGQRGVIGYTF
TGTGCCAGCTCACCAACGACCGGGCAAAGGGGTGTTATCGGCTACACCTTC
>.|TRBJ1-2|.|TRBV6-2/TRBV6-3|11
CASSYGQGYTF
TGTGCCAGCAGTTACGGACAGGGCTACACCTTC
>.|TRBJ1-3|.|TRBV7-2|16
CASSQSTGSSGNTIYF
TGTGCCAGCAGCCAATCCACAGGGTCCTCTGGAAACACCATATATTTT
>once|TRBJ2-5|.|TRBV19|13
CASKSGSPETQYF
TGTGCCAGTAAATCCGGGTCTCCCGAGACCCAGTACTTC
>.|TRBJ2-5|TRBD2|TRBV7-2|16
CASSLRLGGLGETQYF
TGTGCCAGCAGCTTAAGGCTGGGGGGGTTAGGAGAGACCCAGTACTTC
>.|TRBJ1-6|.|TRBV30|13
CAWLQEYNSPLHF
TGTGCCTGGCTTCAAGAGTATAATTCACCCCTCCACTTT
>.|TRBJ2-1|TRBD2|TRBV11-3|14
CASSLRTSGHEQFF
TGTGCCAGCAGCCTACGGACTAGCGGCCATGAGCAGTTCTTC
>.|TRBJ1-4|.|TRBV7-9|15
CASSSPQGFNEKLFF
TGTGCCAGCAGCTCACCACAGGGATTTAATGAAAAACTGTTTTTT
>once|TRBJ2-2|TRBD2|TRBV29-1|16
CSVRGLAGADTGELFF
TGCAGCGTGAGAGGACTAGCGGGGGCAGACACCGGGGAGCTGTTTTTT
>.|TRBJ2-1|.|TRBV11-3|13
CASSLRLYNEQFF
TGTGCCAGCAGCCTACGCCTCTACAATGAGCAGTTCTTC
>.|TRBJ1-1|TRBD1|TRBV6-5|14
CASITGGGNTEAFF
TGTGCCAGCATCACAGGGGGGGGGAACACTGAAGCTTTCTTT
>.|TRBJ2-1|TRBD2|TRBV5-1|17
CASSQTSGGRPYNEQFF
TGCGCCAGCAGCCAGACTAGCGGGGGACGCCCCTACAATGAGCAGTTCTTC
>.|TRBJ2-1|TRBD2|TRBV4-2|17
CASSQRVLAGGSNEQFF
TGTGCCAGCAGCCAAAGGGTCCTAGCGGGGGGTTCCAATGAGCAGTTCTTC
>.|TRBJ2-7|.|TRBV12-2|16
CASRSRTRQPPSEQYF
TGTGCAAGTCGCTCGCGAACCCGACAGCCCCCGAGCGAGCAGTACTTC
>.|TRBJ1-2|TRBD1|TRBV5-8|14
CASSGTGGSYGYTF
TGTGCCAGCAGCGGAACAGGGGGCTCCTATGGCTACACCTTC
>.|TRBJ1-4|TRBD1|TRBV12-3/TRBV12-4|12
CASRSQAGTEFF
TGTGCCAGCAGATCACAAGCCGGGACAGAGTTTTTT
>.|TRBJ2-2|TRBD2|TRBV9|19
CASSVGIERGGRNTGELFF
TGTGCCAGCAGCGTAGGTATCGAGCGGGGGGGCCGGAACACCGGGGAGCTGTTTTTT
>.|TRBJ1-4|.|TRBV2|13
CASSSDSGEKLFF
TGTGCCAGCAGTTCCGACAGTGGTGAAAAACTGTTTTTT
>.|TRBJ1-1|TRBD1|TRBV10-3|16
CAISVRDSNMNTEAFF
TGTGCCATCAGTGTGCGGGACAGCAACATGAACACTGAAGCTTTCTTT
>.|TRBJ2-1|TRBD1|TRBV6-5|14
CASSYLDRANEQFF
TGTGCCAGCAGTTACCTCGACAGGGCGAATGAGCAGTTCTTC
>.|TRBJ1-1|.|TRBV27|13
CASSSGTSPKAFF
TGTGCCAGCAGTTCCGGGACATCCCCGAAAGCTTTCTTT
>.|TRBJ2-2|TRBD2|TRBV27|16
CASSWGLAGYTGELFF
TGTGCCAGCAGTTGGGGACTAGCGGGGTACACCGGGGAGCTGTTTTTT
>few|TRBJ1-5|.|TRBV7-8|12
CASSFSKQPQHF
TGTGCCAGCAGCTTTAGCAAGCAGCCCCAGCATTTT
>.|TRBJ2-5|.|TRBV12-2|15
CAHQGSGGPWETQYF
TGTGCCCACCAGGGCAGCGGGGGGCCCTGGGAGACCCAGTACTTC
>.|TRBJ1-2|.|TRBV7-3|14
CASSLSGGWDGYTF
TGTGCCAGCAGCTTAAGCGGGGGTTGGGATGGCTACACCTTC
>once|TRBJ2-2|TRBD1|TRBV25-1|15
CASRKGALTTGELFF
TGTGCCAGCAGAAAGGGGGCCCTCACAACGGGGGAGCTGTTTTTT
>.|TRBJ2-7|.|TRBV9|15
CASSVGGGLHYEQYF
TGTGCCAGCAGCGTAGGCGGGGGCCTACACTACGAGCAGTACTTC
>.|TRBJ1-2|TRBD1|TRBV6-5|15
CASAARTGGLDGYTF
TGTGCCAGCGCTGCGAGGACAGGGGGCCTCGATGGCTACACCTTC
>.|TRBJ1-2|.|TRBV10-2|12
CASSGRASSYTF
TGCGCCAGCAGTGGGCGGGCGTCGAGCTACACCTTC
>.|TRBJ2-3|.|TRBV5-4|17
CASSLRLAGANTDTQYF
TGTGCCAGCAGCTTGAGATTGGCGGGGGCTAACACAGATACGCAGTATTTT
>.|TRBJ2-3|TRBD2|TRBV3-1/TRBV3-2|16
CASSHNFGGGADTQYF
TGTGCCAGCAGCCACAATTTCGGGGGGGGAGCAGATACGCAGTATTTT
>.|TRBJ2-3|TRBD2|TRBV4-1|17
CASSQDFTSGVTDTQYF
TGCGCCAGCAGCCAAGATTTTACTAGCGGGGTCACAGATACGCAGTATTTT
>.|TRBJ2-5|.|TRBV11-3|16
CASSYRGSSYQETQYF
TGTGCCAGCAGCTATCGGGGGAGCTCGTACCAAGAGACCCAGTACTTC
>.|TRBJ1-3|TRBD1|TRBV19|15
CASSNGGGPGNTIYF
TGTGCCAGTAGTAATGGAGGGGGCCCTGGAAACACCATATATTTT
>.|TRBJ2-1|.|TRBV6-6|15
CASSRTTGSYNEQFF
TGTGCCAGCAGCCGGACGACAGGATCCTACAATGAGCAGTTCTTC
>.|TRBJ2-3|TRBD1|TRBV14|16
CASSPTGGVTTDTQYF
TGTGCCAGCAGCCCAACAGGGGGCGTCACGACAGATACGCAGTATTTT
>.|TRBJ1-4|TRBD1|TRBV2|14
CASRDRGLDEKLFF
TGTGCCAGCAGGGACAGGGGGCTTGATGAAAAACTGTTTTTT
>.|TRBJ1-2|.|TRBV6-5|16
CASSYARHTTIYGYTF
TGTGCCAGCAGTTACGCCCGACACACCACAATCTATGGCTACACCTTC
>.|TRBJ2-2|.|TRBV5-1|16
CASSLGQARYTGELFF
TGCGCCAGCAGCTTGGGTCAGGCCCGATACACCGGGGAGCTGTTTTTT